These 8 T cell receptor beta chains share one sample of origin, sequenced in a study of T-cell memory formation after mild COVID-19. TCRdb re-called the 5' RACE reads with MiXCR, one entry per CDR3 protein. This table holds 100,000 to 150,000 distinct CDR3 sequences, approximately 5.9% found once. Sample: PBMCs or a T cell subset sorted from them (not recorded which). These receptors all stem from an adult woman who had mild COVID-19 (a few samples of this study predate the infection). Cell type and time point are not known.

The chain combines TRBV5-1 with TRBJ1-3, with D tentatively TRBD1 (5 bases). In germline, CDR1 is SGHRS, CDR2 YFSETQ. The CDR3 loop spans 14 amino acids. V dropped 5 bases and J dropped 0 bases, with 9 bases sitting between them. CDR3 amino acids: CASSSRDSGNTIYF. The CDR3 region has the DNA TGCGCCAGCAGTTCCAGGGACTCTGGAAACACCATATATTTT.

This clonotype was counted ten times or more. The rearrangement links TRBV5-5 to TRBJ1-3; D gene ambiguous. CDR1 and CDR2 (germline): SGHKS, YYEKEE (reference sequence). The V end was cut by 0 bases, the J end by 0 bases, with 7 bases between. This CDR3 contains 15 residues. The CDR3 here is CASSLVSVSGNTIYF. Written as DNA, the CDR3 is TGTGCCAGCAGCTTGGTGTCAGTCTCTGGAAACACCATATATTTT.

This clonotype was detected a few times. This chain joins TRBV5-5 and TRBJ1-2; D remains unclear. V was clipped by 0 bases and J by 4 bases, with 10 bases between them. The CDR3 extends over 14 amino acids. CDR1 and CDR2 (germline): SGHKS, YYEKEE (reference sequence). Here the CDR3 reads CASSLEVLPYGYTF. The CDR3 region has the DNA TGTGCCAGCAGCTTGGAAGTCCTACCCTATGGCTACACCTTC.

V gene TRBV12-3 or TRBV12-4 combines with J gene TRBJ1-5; the D gene is possibly TRBD1 (5 bases). V was clipped by 5 bases and J by 6 bases, with 14 bases between them. The CDR3 extends over 14 amino acids. The CDR3: CASSPDSRFQPQHF. In DNA form, the CDR3 reads TGTGCCAGCAGTCCCGACAGCAGGTTTCAGCCCCAGCATTTT.

This clonotype has ten or more counts. CDR3 amino acids: CSVSTRTGFFEQFF. As DNA, the CDR3 is TGCAGCGTGTCCACTCGGACAGGGTTTTTTGAGCAGTTCTTC. The chain links TRBV29-1 to TRBJ2-1; 8 bases align to TRBD1. Germline V gives CDR1 SQVTM, CDR2 ANQGSEA. With V trimmed by 6 bases and J by 9 bases, 13 bases remained unmatched. This CDR3 is 14 amino acids long.

This clonotype was detected ten times or more. CDR3 sequence reads: CASSLDLAAGELFF. CDR3 nucleotide sequence: TGTGCCAGCAGCTTAGATCTAGCCGCCGGGGAGCTGTTTTTT. The chain links TRBV7-8 to TRBJ2-2, with TRBD2 as a possible D gene (5 bases). This CDR3 has 14 amino acids. The germline V and J ends were trimmed by 1 base and 6 bases, with 9 bases remaining between them. The V gene's germline CDR1 is SGHVS and CDR2 FQNEAQ.

The chain carries TRBV28 and TRBJ1-2; the D gene is possibly TRBD1 (6 bases). CDR1 MDHEN and CDR2 SYDVKM come from the germline V gene. Trimming removed 4 bases at V and 3 bases at J, with 9 bases between. The length of the CDR3 is 13 residues. The CDR3 DNA reads TGTGCCAGCAGTTCCCCAGGGGACTATGGCTACACCTTC. Translation gives CASSSPGDYGYTF.

This clonotype was seen ten or more times. The chain combines TRBV4-3 with TRBJ2-1; 9 bases are shared with TRBD2. The CDR3 spans 16 residues. V shed 1 base, J shed 6 bases, and the junction held 7 bases outside the gene matches. Germline lookup yields CDR1 LGHNA and CDR2 YSLEER. CDR3 protein: CASSQVWLAGPNEQFF. In DNA form, the CDR3 reads TGCGCCAGCAGCCAAGTTTGGCTAGCGGGACCCAATGAGCAGTTCTTC.